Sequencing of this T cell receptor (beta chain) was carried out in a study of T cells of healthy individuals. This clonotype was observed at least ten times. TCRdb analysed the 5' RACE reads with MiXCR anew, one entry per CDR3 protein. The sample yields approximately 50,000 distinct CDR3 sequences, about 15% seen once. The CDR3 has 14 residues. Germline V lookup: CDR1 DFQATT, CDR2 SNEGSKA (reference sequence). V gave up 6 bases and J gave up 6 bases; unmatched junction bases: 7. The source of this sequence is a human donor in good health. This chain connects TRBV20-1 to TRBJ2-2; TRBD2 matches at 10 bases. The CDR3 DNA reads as TGCAGTGCAAAAGCGGGGGGGTCGGCCGGGGAGCTGTTTTTT. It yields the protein CSAKAGGSAGELFF.